The 30 T cell receptor beta chains reported below all come from one sample, sequenced in a study of blood T cells in healthy people across ages. Next came a second PCR, run for about 6 to 12 cycles, which used a sample-barcoded 5' primer along with a J-beta primer mix. TCRdb called the 5' RACE reads again in MiXCR, with one record for every CDR3 protein. Of around 900,000 distinct CDR3 sequences listed, just over 50% are singletons. The sequenced sample was blood. These receptors came from a woman aged 55-69 years in good health.

The V call is TRBV3-1, the J call TRBJ2-5, with TRBD2 matching 8 bases. This CDR3 has 15 amino acids. V dropped 5 bases and J dropped 5; count of bases not matched to a gene: 10. Germline CDR1 reads LGHDT; CDR2 reads YNNKEL (reference sequence). Here the CDR3 reads CASSTQLAAQETQYF. CDR3 nucleotides: TGTGCCAGCAGCACACAACTAGCGGCCCAGGAGACCCAGTACTTC.

The chain carries TRBV7-2 and TRBJ2-5; TRBD2 matches 9 bases. V lost 5 bases and J lost 8; bases outside the gene matches: 18. CDR3 length: 17 amino acids. Germline loops: CDR1 SGHTA, CDR2 FQGNSA. The CDR3 here is CASSLQIGTSPLETQYF. DNA for the CDR3: TGTGCCAGCAGCCTACAAATTGGGACTAGCCCGCTCGAAACCCAGTACTTC.

This clonotype came up once. The J gene is TRBJ2-1, the V gene TRBV20-1; maybe TRBD1 (6 bases). The CDR3 is made up of 14 amino acids. In germline, CDR1 is DFQATT, CDR2 SNEGSKA (reference sequence). V shed 1 base and J shed 4 bases, with 11 bases lying between them. The CDR3 region is CSARATDRYNEQFF. The DNA for the CDR3 is TGCAGTGCTAGAGCTACCGACAGGTACAATGAGCAGTTCTTC.

The rearrangement links TRBV27 to TRBJ2-7; D is possibly TRBD1 or TRBD2 (5 bases each). Germline lookup yields CDR1 MNHEY and CDR2 SMNVEV (reference sequence). The CDR3 runs 14 residues. V lost 2 bases, J lost 6 bases, and 14 bases lay in between. The CDR3 bases are TGTGCCAGCAGTTTAGGGCTGGGGGAACCCGAGCAGTACTTC. Translating gives CASSLGLGEPEQYF.

V gene TRBV9 combines with J gene TRBJ2-7; D gene unclear. The germline V gene has CDR1 SGDLS and CDR2 YYNGEE. The CDR3 has 14 residues. V was shortened by 0 bases and J by 4 bases, with 11 bases between the two germline ends. The CDR3: CASSVDISGYEQYF. CDR3 DNA sequence: TGTGCCAGCAGCGTAGATATTAGTGGGTACGAGCAGTACTTC.

The chain employs TRBV6-5 and TRBJ2-1, with 9 nucleotides matching TRBD1. The J segment lost 7 bases and the V segment lost 6 bases, leaving 7 bases of the junction unmatched. The CDR3 consists of 14 residues. The V gene's germline CDR1 is MNHEY and CDR2 SVGAGI. The CDR3 loop is CASRIGTGRNEQFF. The CDR3 DNA is TGTGCCAGCAGAATTGGGACAGGGCGGAATGAGCAGTTCTTC.

The DNA of the CDR3 is TGCGCCAGCAGCCAAGCGGGCGGGGGCCTCTCCTACAATGAGCAGTTCTTC. It translates to CASSQAGGGLSYNEQFF. The rearrangement links TRBV4-3 to TRBJ2-1; D might be TRBD2 (7 bases). Deletions cut 1 base from V and 0 bases from J, with 13 bases between. The CDR3 extends over 17 amino acids. Germline V gene data show CDR1 as LGHNA and CDR2 as YSLEER.

The rearrangement uses TRBV7-9 and TRBJ2-7; 8 bases match TRBD1. CDR3 length: 14 amino acids. Unmatched junction bases numbered 4, after V lost 1 base and J lost 5 bases. The germline gives CDR1 SEHNR, CDR2 FQNEAQ (reference sequence). This CDR3 reads CASSLVQGVHEQYF. The CDR3 DNA follows: TGTGCCAGCAGCTTAGTACAGGGGGTCCACGAGCAGTACTTC.

This clonotype was recorded once. The chain combines TRBV7-9 with TRBJ1-2; a weak D match, TRBD1 (5 bases). Germline V gives CDR1 SEHNR, CDR2 FQNEAQ (reference sequence). There are 16 residues in the CDR3. Trimming shortened V by 5 bases and J by 8 bases, and 24 bases separated the two germline ends. The CDR3 region has the DNA TGTGCCAGCAGCCCTAGCGGGAAGGGGTCGCTTGCGGGCTACACCTTC. Amino acid sequence: CASSPSGKGSLAGYTF.

The genes are TRBV20-1 and TRBJ1-4, with 9 positions matching TRBD1. Germline loops: CDR1 DFQATT, CDR2 SNEGSKA (reference sequence). The length of the CDR3 is 15 residues. J was trimmed by 0 bases and V by 6 bases; bases with no gene match: 5. The CDR3 reads CSARRTGATNEKLFF. CDR3 nucleotides: TGCAGTGCCCGACGGACAGGGGCAACTAATGAAAAACTGTTTTTT.

The chain employs TRBV6-5 and TRBJ1-1; 9 positions agree with TRBD1. The length of the CDR3 is 16 residues. Germline V gene sequence: CDR1 MNHEY, CDR2 SVGAGI. V lost 5 bases and J lost 4; bases outside the gene matches: 11. In DNA, the CDR3 is TGTGCCAGCAGTCCTTCCGGGACAGGGTTTGGCACTGAAGCTTTCTTT. This codes for CASSPSGTGFGTEAFF.

In its sample, this clonotype was seen a few times. This chain links TRBV7-2 with TRBJ2-7, with 10 bases aligning to TRBD2. V dropped 5 bases and J dropped 3; count of bases not matched to a gene: 10. This CDR3 has 16 amino acids. Germline V lookup: CDR1 SGHTA, CDR2 FQGNSA. Written as DNA, the CDR3 is TGTGCCAGCAGCCTAACCGGGACTAGCGTAATCTACGAGCAGTACTTC. Its protein is CASSLTGTSVIYEQYF.

This clonotype has more than one count but fewer than ten. The rearrangement joins TRBV6-6 to TRBJ2-7; weak D call: TRBD1 (5 bases). Trimming stripped 7 bases from V and 1 base from J, with 14 bases between. Germline loops: CDR1 MNHNY, CDR2 SVGAGI (reference sequence). The CDR3 covers 14 residues. This CDR3 is CASKLNRFSYEQYF. CDR3 nucleotides: TGTGCCAGCAAACTAAACAGGTTTTCCTACGAGCAGTACTTC.

This clonotype was seen only a few times. CDR3 DNA: TGTGCCAGCTCACCAGGGGAGCATACGCAGTATTTT. Its protein product is CASSPGEHTQYF. V usage is TRBV18 and J usage is TRBJ2-3; TRBD2 is a possible D gene (5 bases). Per germline, CDR1 KGHSH and CDR2 LQKENI. There are 12 residues in the CDR3. Trimming pared 2 bases from V and 7 bases from J, leaving 7 bases between.

This chain joins TRBV7-9 and TRBJ2-7, with D maybe TRBD2 (5 bases). The V and J ends lost 9 bases and 1 base respectively, with 19 bases between them. Germline V CDR1 and CDR2: SEHNR, FQNEAQ (reference sequence). The CDR3 contains 15 residues. In DNA form, the CDR3 reads TGTGCCAGTAGCCCACTACTAGTAGCGTCCTACGAGCAGTACTTC. Encoded protein: CASSPLLVASYEQYF.

V usage is TRBV20-1 and J usage is TRBJ2-7; 12 bases are shared with TRBD2. The V segment lost 6 bases and the J segment 5 bases; nucleotides outside the gene matches: 8. The CDR3 is 14 residues long. In germline, CDR1 is DFQATT, CDR2 SNEGSKA (reference sequence). CDR3 in amino acids: CSAQLAGGRHEQYF. In DNA, the CDR3 is TGCAGTGCGCAACTAGCGGGAGGTCGGCACGAGCAGTACTTC.

The V and J genes are TRBV20-1 and TRBJ2-1; D unclear. V was pared by 2 bases and J by 3 bases, with 17 bases between. CDR3 length equals 16 residues. CDR1 is DFQATT, CDR2 SNEGSKA, per germline (reference sequence). CDR3 bases: TGCAGTGCTAGAAGAAAGGACGGGTGGGGCTACAATGAGCAGTTCTTC. It specifies CSARRKDGWGYNEQFF.

V gene TRBV7-9 combines with J gene TRBJ2-4; 7 bases are a match to TRBD1. The J call may be in error: the DNA end matches TRBJ2-5 better. Germline V CDR1 and CDR2: SEHNR, FQNEAQ (reference sequence). The CDR3 extends over 14 amino acids. CDR3 DNA: TGTGCCAGCAGCATGACAGGGAGAGAAGAGACCCAGTACTTC. Its protein is CASSMTGREETQYF.

This sequence joins TRBV10-3 and TRBJ2-4; TRBD1 aligns across 10 bases. The DNA end is a closer match to TRBJ2-7, so the J assignment may be wrong. The CDR3 spans 14 residues. Looked up from germline, CDR1 is ENHRY and CDR2 is SYGVKD. Written as DNA, the CDR3 is TGTGCCATCAATGGACAGGGGGTTGCCTACGAGCAGTACTTC. Protein product: CAINGQGVAYEQYF.

The chain is built from TRBV11-2 and TRBJ1-2, with D possibly matching TRBD1 (5 bases). V was shortened by 5 bases and J by 1 base, with 23 bases between the two germline ends. This CDR3 contains 18 residues. CDR1 SGHAT and CDR2 FQNNGV come from the germline V gene. The CDR3 DNA is TGTGCCAGCAGCCCCCGGCGAGACACGGACAAGATTAACTATGGCTACACCTTC. Amino acid sequence: CASSPRRDTDKINYGYTF.

This clonotype was observed a few times. The chain employs TRBV29-1 and TRBJ2-5; TRBD1 matches at 12 bases. V lost 4 bases and J lost 3; bases outside the gene matches: 9. Germline V lookup: CDR1 SQVTM, CDR2 ANQGSEA. The CDR3 spans 16 residues. The DNA of the CDR3 is TGCAGCGTTGTGGGACAGGGGGCCCTGCCGAAAGAGACCCAGTACTTC. Residues: CSVVGQGALPKETQYF.

Here the CDR3 reads CASSPGHRNYGYTF. CDR3 bases: TGTGCCAGCAGTCCGGGACACCGTAACTATGGCTACACCTTC. The rearrangement joins TRBV27 to TRBJ1-2; weak D call: TRBD1 (6 bases). This CDR3 region has 14 residues. Germline values: CDR1 MNHEY, CDR2 SMNVEV (reference sequence). V lost 5 bases to trimming and J lost 1 base, with 11 bases between them.

V and J are TRBV25-1 and TRBJ2-1; perhaps TRBD1 as D (5 bases). The V and J ends lost 6 bases and 8 bases respectively, with 14 bases between them. The CDR3 is 13 amino acids. Germline-derived CDR1 and CDR2 are MGHDK and SYGVNS. CDR3 in DNA: TGTGCCAGCAGGCAAGGGGCCCGGGATGAGCAGTTCTTC. Its protein is CASRQGARDEQFF.

V gene TRBV3-1 combines with J gene TRBJ2-7; the D gene is possibly TRBD2 (5 bases). Trimming pared 4 bases from V and 2 bases from J, leaving 15 bases between. The CDR3 loop spans 15 amino acids. CDR1 LGHDT and CDR2 YNNKEL come from the germline V gene (reference sequence). The CDR3 region is CASSRDYTLTYEQYF. In DNA, the CDR3 is TGTGCCAGCAGCCGCGACTATACCTTAACCTACGAGCAGTACTTC.

The chain combines TRBV7-2 with TRBJ1-5; 7 nucleotides agree with TRBD1. Germline loops: CDR1 SGHTA, CDR2 FQGNSA. V lost 1 base and J lost 1; bases outside the gene matches: 10. The length of the CDR3 is 18 residues. For the CDR3, the DNA is TGTGCCAGCAGCTTAGATTTCCCGGGGACAGTGAGCAATCAGCCCCAGCATTTT. It specifies CASSLDFPGTVSNQPQHF.

With regard to this clonotype: The junction does not match germline at one end; this may be a read error. The gene calls are TRBV11-3 and TRBJ2-3; D might be TRBD1 (5 bases). CDR1 and CDR2 from the germline V gene are SGHNT and YENEEA. The CDR3 has 14 amino acids. The DNA of the CDR3 is TGTGCCAGCAGCTTGGCAGCTTCCACAGGTACGCAGTATTTT. Its protein is CASSLAASTGTQYF.

On this clonotype itself: One end of the junction is discordant with germline, which a read error may explain. The V call is TRBV12-3 or TRBV12-4, the J call TRBJ2-4, with TRBD2 matching 7 bases. CDR3 length: 14 amino acids. The CDR3 here is CASTILAAKDIQYF. Here the CDR3 DNA reads TGTGCCAGCACCATTCTAGCGGCCAAAGACATTCAGTACTTC.

This sequence joins TRBV7-9 and TRBJ2-7, with 10 bases fitting TRBD2. This CDR3 is 15 amino acids long. The germline V gene encodes CDR1 SEHNR and CDR2 FQNEAQ (reference sequence). The V segment lost 5 bases and the J segment 5 bases; nucleotides outside the gene matches: 9. The CDR3 DNA sequence: TGTGCCAGCAGCCCAGCTAGCGGGAGAAGTAACGAGCAGTACTTC. It specifies CASSPASGRSNEQYF. The entire variable domain, with the rest obtained from reference TRBV7-9 and TRBJ2-7, is as follows: DTGVSQNPRHKITKRGQNVTFRCDPISEHNRLYWYRQTLGQGPEFLTYFQNEAQLEKSRLLSDRFSAERPKGSFSTLEIQRTEQGDSAMYLCASSPASGRSNEQYFGPGTRLTVT.

The V gene is TRBV20-1, the J gene TRBJ1-5, with D possibly matching TRBD1 (6 bases). V lost 6 bases and J lost 0, with 15 bases in between. CDR1 is DFQATT and CDR2 is SNEGSKA in the germline V gene (reference sequence). The CDR3 contains 15 residues. For the CDR3, the DNA is TGCAGTGCAATCAAGACAGGATATAGCAATCAGCCCCAGCATTTT. Its protein is CSAIKTGYSNQPQHF.

The J gene is TRBJ2-7, the V gene TRBV20-1; 9 nucleotides line up with TRBD1. Germline V lookup: CDR1 DFQATT, CDR2 SNEGSKA (reference sequence). J was trimmed by 0 bases and V by 6 bases; bases with no gene match: 6. The CDR3 runs 14 residues. This CDR3 reads CSAETGGASYEQYF. CDR3 in DNA: TGCAGTGCGGAAACAGGGGGCGCCTCCTACGAGCAGTACTTC.